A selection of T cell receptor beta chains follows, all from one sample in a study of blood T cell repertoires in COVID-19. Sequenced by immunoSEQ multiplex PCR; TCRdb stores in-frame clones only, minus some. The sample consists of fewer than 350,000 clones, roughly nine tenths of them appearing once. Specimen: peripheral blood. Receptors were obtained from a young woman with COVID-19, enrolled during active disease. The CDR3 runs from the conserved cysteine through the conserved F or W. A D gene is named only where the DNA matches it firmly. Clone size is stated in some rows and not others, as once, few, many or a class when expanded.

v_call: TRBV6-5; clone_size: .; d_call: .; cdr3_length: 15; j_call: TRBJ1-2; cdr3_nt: TGTGCCAGCAGTTATACCCCGCTGGGAGACTATGGCTACACCTTC; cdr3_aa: CASSYTPLGDYGYTF
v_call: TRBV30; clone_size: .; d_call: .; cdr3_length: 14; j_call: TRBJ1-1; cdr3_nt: TGTGCCTGGAGACCATTTGTCGGGAACACTGAAGCTTTCTTT; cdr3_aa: CAWRPFVGNTEAFF
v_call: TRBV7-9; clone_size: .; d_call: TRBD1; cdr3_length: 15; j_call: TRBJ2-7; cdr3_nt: TGTGCCAGCAGCCCCAGGGGGGACAGGCTGTACGAGCAGTACTTC; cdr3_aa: CASSPRGDRLYEQYF
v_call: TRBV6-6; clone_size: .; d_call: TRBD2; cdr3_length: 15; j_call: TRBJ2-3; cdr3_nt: TGTGCCAGCAGTCCGACTAGCGGTAACACAGATACGCAGTATTTT; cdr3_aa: CASSPTSGNTDTQYF
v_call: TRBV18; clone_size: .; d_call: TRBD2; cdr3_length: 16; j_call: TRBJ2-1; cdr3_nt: TGTGCCAGCTCACCACAAGTAGCGGGGGCGTACAATGAGCAGTTCTTC; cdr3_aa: CASSPQVAGAYNEQFF
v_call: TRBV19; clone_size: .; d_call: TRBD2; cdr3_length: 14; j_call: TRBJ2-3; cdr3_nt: TGTGCCAGTAGTCAACCGGGGGGGGTATATACGCAGTATTTT; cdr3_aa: CASSQPGGVYTQYF
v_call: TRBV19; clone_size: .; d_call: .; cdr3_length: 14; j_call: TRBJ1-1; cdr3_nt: TGTGCCAGTAGTATAGAAGGGGCCGGGACTGAAGCTTTCTTT; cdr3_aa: CASSIEGAGTEAFF
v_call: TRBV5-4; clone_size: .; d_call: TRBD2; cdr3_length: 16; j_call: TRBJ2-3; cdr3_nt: TGTGCCAGCAGGATATTTCCGCTAGCGGGGACAGATACGCAGTATTTT; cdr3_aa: CASRIFPLAGTDTQYF
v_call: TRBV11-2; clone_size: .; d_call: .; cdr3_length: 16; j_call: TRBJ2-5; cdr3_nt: TGTGCCAGCAGCTTATACGAGCCGGGGGACCTGTGGACCCAGTACTTC; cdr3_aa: CASSLYEPGDLWTQYF
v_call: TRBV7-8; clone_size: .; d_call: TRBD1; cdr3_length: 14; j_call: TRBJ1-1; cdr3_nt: TGTGCCAGCAGCCCCTACAGGGGGCACACTGAAGCTTTCTTT; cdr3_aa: CASSPYRGHTEAFF
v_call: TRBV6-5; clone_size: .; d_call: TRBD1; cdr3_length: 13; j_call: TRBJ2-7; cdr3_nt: TGTGCCAGCAGTCGGGACAGGCTCTACGAGCAGTACTTC; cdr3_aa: CASSRDRLYEQYF
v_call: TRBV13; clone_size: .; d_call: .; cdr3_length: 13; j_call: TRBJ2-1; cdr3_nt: TGTGCCAGCAGCTCTAGCGAGGACAATGAGCAGTTCTTC; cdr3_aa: CASSSSEDNEQFF
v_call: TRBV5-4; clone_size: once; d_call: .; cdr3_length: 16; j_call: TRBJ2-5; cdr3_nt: TGTGCCAGCAGCTTTAGGGTCTCGAGGGGGCAAGAGACCCAGTACTTC; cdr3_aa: CASSFRVSRGQETQYF
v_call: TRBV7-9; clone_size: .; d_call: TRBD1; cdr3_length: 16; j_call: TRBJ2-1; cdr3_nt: TGTGCCAGCAGCGGACCTTTTAGGGGGCTCGACAATGAGCAGTTCTTC; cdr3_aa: CASSGPFRGLDNEQFF
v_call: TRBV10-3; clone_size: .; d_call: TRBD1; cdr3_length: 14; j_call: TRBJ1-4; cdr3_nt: TGTGCCACCAGGGAGGGGGCGGCTAATGAAAAACTGTTTTTT; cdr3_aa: CATREGAANEKLFF
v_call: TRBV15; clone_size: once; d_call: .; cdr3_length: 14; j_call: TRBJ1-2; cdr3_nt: TGTGCCACCAGCACCCGCGGACAGCTATGGGGCTACACCTTC; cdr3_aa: CATSTRGQLWGYTF
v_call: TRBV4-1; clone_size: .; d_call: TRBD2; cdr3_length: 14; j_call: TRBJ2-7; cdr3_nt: TGCGCCAGCAGCCAAAGCGGGGGGGGCCTCGAGCAGTACTTC; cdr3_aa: CASSQSGGGLEQYF
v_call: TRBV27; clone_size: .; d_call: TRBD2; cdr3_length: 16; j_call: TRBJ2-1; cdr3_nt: TGTGCCAGCAGTTTGGCTAGCGGGGACTTTACGAATGAGCAGTTCTTC; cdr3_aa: CASSLASGDFTNEQFF
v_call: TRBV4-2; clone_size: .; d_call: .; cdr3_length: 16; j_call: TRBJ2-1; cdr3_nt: TGTGCCAGCAGCCAAGATGGGGCCTTCTCCTACAATGAGCAGTTCTTC; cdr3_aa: CASSQDGAFSYNEQFF
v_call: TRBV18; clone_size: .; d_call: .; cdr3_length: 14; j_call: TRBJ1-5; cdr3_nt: TGTGCCAGCTCATTAGGGGGTGGCAATCAGCCCCAGCATTTT; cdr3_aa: CASSLGGGNQPQHF
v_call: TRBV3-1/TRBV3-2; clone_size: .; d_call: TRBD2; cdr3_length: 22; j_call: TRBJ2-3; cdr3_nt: TGTGCCAGCAGCCAAGATCCGACCCGGGGACTAGCGGCTTACCTAGTCCCCGATACGCAGTATTTT; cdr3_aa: CASSQDPTRGLAAYLVPDTQYF
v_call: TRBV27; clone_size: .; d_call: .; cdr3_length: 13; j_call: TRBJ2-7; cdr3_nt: TGTGCCAGCGGGCGGAGGAGCTCCTACGAGCAGTACTTC; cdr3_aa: CASGRRSSYEQYF
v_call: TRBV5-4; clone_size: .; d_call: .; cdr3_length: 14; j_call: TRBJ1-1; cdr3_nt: TGTGCCAGCAGCTTGGAGCCTGAGAACACTGAAGCTTTCTTT; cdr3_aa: CASSLEPENTEAFF
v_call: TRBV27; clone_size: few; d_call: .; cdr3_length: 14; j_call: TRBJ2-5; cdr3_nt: TGTGCCAGCAGACGGACGCCCGGGGTGGAGACCCAGTACTTC; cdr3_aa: CASRRTPGVETQYF
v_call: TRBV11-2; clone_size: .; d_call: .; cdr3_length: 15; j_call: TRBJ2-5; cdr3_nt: TGTGCCAGCAGCTTGGGGGGGGGCGACGGAGAGACCCAGTACTTC; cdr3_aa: CASSLGGGDGETQYF
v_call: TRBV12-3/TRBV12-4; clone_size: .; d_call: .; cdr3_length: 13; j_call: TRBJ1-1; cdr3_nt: TGTGCCAGCAGTACGGGAGGGAACACTGAAGCTTTCTTT; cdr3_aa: CASSTGGNTEAFF
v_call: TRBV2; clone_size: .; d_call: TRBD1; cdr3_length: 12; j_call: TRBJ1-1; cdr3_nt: TGTGCCAGCAAAGGACAGGGGGTTGAAGCTTTCTTT; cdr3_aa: CASKGQGVEAFF
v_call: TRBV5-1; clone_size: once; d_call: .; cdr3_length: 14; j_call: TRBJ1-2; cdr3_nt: TGCGCCAGCAGCTTGGTAGGGGGGGCGCATGGCTACACCTTC; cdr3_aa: CASSLVGGAHGYTF
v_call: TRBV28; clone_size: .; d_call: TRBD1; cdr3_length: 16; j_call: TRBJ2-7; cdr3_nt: TGTGCCAGCAGTCGGGGACAGGGGGCGACTACCTACGAGCAGTACTTC; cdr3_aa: CASSRGQGATTYEQYF
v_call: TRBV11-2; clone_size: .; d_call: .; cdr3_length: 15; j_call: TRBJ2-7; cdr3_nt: TGTGCCAGCAGCTTCGGCGAAAGGAGCTCCTACGAGCAGTACTTC; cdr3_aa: CASSFGERSSYEQYF
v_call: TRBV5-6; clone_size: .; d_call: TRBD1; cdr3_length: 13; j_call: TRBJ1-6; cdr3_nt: TGTGCCAGCAGCCCCGACAGGGACTCACCCCTCCACTTT; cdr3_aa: CASSPDRDSPLHF
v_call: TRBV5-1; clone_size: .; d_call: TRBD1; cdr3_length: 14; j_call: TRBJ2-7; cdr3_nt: TGCGCCAGCAGCTCCGGGACAGGCCCCTACGAGCAGTACTTC; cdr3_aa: CASSSGTGPYEQYF
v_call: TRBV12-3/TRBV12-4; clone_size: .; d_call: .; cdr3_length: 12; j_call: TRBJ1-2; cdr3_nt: TGTGCCAGCAGTTTTTTGGGGGGAGGCTACACCTTC; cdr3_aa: CASSFLGGGYTF
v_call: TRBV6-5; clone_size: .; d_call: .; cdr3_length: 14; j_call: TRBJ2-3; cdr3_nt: TGTGCCAGCAGCCTTAGCCCAAGCACAGATACGCAGTATTTT; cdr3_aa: CASSLSPSTDTQYF
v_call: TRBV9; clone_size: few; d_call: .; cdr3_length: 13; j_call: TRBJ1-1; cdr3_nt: TGTGCCAGCAGCTTGAGGAGGGACACTGAAGCTTTCTTT; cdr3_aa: CASSLRRDTEAFF
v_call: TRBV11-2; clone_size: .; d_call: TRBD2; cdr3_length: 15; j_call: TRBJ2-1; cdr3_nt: TGTGCCAGCAGCTCCACTAGCGGGGGCCCCAATGAGCAGTTCTTC; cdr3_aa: CASSSTSGGPNEQFF
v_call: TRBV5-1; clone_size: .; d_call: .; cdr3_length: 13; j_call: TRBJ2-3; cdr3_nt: TGCGCCAGCACCTTAACGGGCACAGATACGCAGTATTTT; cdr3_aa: CASTLTGTDTQYF
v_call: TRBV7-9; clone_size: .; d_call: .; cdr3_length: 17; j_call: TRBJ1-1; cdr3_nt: TGTGCCAGCAGCCGCTGGACCGGGGGAGGGTTTGGCACTGAAGCTTTCTTT; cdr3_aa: CASSRWTGGGFGTEAFF
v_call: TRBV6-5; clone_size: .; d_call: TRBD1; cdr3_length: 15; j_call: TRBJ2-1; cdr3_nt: TGTGCCAGCAGTTACTCCGGACAGGGGGACAATGAGCAGTTCTTC; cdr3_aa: CASSYSGQGDNEQFF
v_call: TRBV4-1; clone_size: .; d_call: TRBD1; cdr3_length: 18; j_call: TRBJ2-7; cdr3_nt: TGCGCCAGCAGCCAAGTCGGGATCCGGGACAGCCCATCCTACGAGCAGTACTTC; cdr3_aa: CASSQVGIRDSPSYEQYF
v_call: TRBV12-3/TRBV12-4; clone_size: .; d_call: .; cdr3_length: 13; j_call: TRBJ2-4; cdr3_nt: TGTGCCAGCAAGAACAGGGAACAAAACATTCAGTACTTC; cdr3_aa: CASKNREQNIQYF
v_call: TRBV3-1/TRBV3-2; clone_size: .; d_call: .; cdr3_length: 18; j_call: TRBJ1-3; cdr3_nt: TGTGCCAGCAGCCAAGATGGTCTCCAGGGTGGAGCTGGAAACACCATATATTTT; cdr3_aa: CASSQDGLQGGAGNTIYF
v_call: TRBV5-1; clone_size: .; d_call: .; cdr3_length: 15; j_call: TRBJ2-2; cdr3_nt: TGCGCCAGCAGCTATGAAGGGGGACGGACCGGGGAGCTGTTTTTT; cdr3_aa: CASSYEGGRTGELFF
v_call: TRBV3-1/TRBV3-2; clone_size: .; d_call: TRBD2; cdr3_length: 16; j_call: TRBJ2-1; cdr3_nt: TGTGCCAGCAAGGACCAGGCGGGGGGCCCCTACAATGAGCAGTTCTTC; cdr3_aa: CASKDQAGGPYNEQFF
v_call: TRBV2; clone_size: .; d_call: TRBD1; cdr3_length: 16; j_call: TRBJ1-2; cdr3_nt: TGTGCCAGCAGTGAAGCGTTGGGGCAGGGGGACTATGGCTACACCTTC; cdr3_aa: CASSEALGQGDYGYTF
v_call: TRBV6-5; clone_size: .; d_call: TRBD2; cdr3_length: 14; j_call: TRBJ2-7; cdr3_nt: TGTGCCAGCAAGGGGGGGACTAGAACGTACGAGCAGTACTTC; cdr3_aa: CASKGGTRTYEQYF
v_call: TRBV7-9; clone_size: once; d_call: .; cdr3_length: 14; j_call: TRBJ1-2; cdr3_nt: TGTGCCAGCACCCCCGAGGCCAACTATTATGGCTACACCTTC; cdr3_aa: CASTPEANYYGYTF
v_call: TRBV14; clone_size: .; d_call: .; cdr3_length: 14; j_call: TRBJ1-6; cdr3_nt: TGTGCCAGCAGCTGGGCGGGCCAGAGTTCACCCCTCCACTTT; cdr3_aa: CASSWAGQSSPLHF